This TCR beta chain came from a study of PD-1 blockade in mismatch repair-deficient tumors. This clone showed up just once. Clones were sequenced by immunoSEQ multiplex PCR, and TCRdb holds only the in-frame ones, with some missing. This table holds some 110,000 clones, about 80% found once. The input for sequencing was peripheral blood, taken approximately 64 weeks after starting pembrolizumab. This TCR derives from an adult with mismatch repair-deficient cancer.

The CDR3: CASSLGQGAHEQYF. The CDR3 DNA reads TGTGCCAGCAGCTTAGGGCAGGGGGCCCACGAGCAGTACTTC. The chain employs TRBV7-6 and TRBJ2-7, with 8 bases identical to TRBD1. V was clipped by 1 base and J by 5 bases; unmatched bases: 4. The CDR3 has 14 residues. CDR1 SGHVS and CDR2 FNYEAQ come from the germline V gene. The full variable domain, completed using reference TRBV7-6 and TRBJ2-7, is GAGVSQSPRYKVTKRGQDVALRCDPISGHVSLYWYRQALGQGPEFLTYFNYEAQQDKSGLPNDRFSAERPEGSISTLTIQRTEQRDSAMYRCASSLGQGAHEQYFGPGTRLTVT.